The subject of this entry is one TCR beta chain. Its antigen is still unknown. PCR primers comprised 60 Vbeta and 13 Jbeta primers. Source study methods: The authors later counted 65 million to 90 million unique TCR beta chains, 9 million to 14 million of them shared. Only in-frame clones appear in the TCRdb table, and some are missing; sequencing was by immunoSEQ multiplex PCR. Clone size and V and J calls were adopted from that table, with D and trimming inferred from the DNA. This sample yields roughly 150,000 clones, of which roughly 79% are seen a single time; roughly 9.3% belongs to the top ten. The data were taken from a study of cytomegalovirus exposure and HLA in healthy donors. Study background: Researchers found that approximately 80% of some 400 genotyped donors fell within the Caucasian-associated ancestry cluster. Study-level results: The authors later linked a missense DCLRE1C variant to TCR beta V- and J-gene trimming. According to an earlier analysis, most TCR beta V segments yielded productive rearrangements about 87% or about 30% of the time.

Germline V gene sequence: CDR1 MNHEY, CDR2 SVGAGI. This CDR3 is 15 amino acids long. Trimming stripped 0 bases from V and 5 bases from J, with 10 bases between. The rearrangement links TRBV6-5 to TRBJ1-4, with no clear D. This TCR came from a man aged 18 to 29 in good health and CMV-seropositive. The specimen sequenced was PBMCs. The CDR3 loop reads CASSYSPGRNEKLFF. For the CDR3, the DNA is TGTGCCAGCAGTTACTCGCCGGGGAGGAATGAAAAACTGTTTTTT.